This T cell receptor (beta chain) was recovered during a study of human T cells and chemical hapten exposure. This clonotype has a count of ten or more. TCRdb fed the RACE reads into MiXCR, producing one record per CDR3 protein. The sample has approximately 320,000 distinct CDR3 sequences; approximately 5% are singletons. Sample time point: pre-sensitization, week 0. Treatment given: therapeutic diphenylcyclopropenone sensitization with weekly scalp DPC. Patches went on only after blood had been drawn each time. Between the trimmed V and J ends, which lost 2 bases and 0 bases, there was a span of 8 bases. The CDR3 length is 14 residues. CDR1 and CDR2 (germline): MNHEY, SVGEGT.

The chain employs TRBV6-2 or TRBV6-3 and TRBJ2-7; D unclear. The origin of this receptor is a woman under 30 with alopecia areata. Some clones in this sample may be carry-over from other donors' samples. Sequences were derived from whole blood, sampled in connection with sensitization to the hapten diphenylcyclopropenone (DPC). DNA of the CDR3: TGTGCCAGCAGTTACGAATTAGTCTCCTACGAGCAGTACTTC. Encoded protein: CASSYELVSYEQYF.